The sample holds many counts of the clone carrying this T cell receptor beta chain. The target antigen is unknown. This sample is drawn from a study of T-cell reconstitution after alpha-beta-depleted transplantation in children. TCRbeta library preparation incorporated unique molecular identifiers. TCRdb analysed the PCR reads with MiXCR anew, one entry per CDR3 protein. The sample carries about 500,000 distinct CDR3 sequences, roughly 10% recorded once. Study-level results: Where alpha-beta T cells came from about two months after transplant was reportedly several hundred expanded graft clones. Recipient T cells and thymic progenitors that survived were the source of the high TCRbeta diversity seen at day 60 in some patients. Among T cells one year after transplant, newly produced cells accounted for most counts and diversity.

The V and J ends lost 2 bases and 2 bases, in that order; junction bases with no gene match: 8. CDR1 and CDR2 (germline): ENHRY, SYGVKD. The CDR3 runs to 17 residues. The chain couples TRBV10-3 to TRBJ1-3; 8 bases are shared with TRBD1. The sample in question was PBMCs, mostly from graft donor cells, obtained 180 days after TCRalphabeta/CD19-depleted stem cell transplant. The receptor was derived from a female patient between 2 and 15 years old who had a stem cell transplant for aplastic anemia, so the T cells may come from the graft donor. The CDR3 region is CAISEGQGAFAGNTIYF. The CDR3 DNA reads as TGTGCCATCAGTGAGGGGCAGGGGGCCTTCGCTGGAAACACCATATATTTT.